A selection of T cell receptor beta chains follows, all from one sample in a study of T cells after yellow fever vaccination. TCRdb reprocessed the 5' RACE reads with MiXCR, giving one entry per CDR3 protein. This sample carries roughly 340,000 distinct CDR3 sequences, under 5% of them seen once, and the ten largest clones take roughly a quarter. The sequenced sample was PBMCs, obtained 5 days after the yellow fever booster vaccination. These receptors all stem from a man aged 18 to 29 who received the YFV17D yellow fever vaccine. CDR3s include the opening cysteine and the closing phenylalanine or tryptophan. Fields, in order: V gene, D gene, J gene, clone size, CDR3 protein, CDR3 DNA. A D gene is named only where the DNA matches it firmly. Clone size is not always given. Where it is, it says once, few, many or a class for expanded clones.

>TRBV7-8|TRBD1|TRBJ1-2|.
CASSPSGTGPYGYTF
TGTGCCAGCAGCCCCTCCGGGACAGGACCCTATGGCTACACCTTC
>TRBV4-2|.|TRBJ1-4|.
CASSQDRQDNEKLFF
TGTGCCAGCAGCCAAGATCGTCAAGATAATGAAAAACTGTTTTTT
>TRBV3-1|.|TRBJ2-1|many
CASSNNRVGEQFF
TGTGCCAGCAGCAACAACAGGGTCGGTGAGCAGTTCTTC
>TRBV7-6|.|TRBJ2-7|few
CASSSGASWYF
TGTGCCAGCAGCTCGGGCGCCAGTTGGTACTTC
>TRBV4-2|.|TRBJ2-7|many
CASSQGSEQYF
TGTGCCAGCAGCCAAGGGAGCGAGCAGTACTTC
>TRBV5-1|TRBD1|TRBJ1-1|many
CASSPTGDTEAFF
TGCGCCAGCAGCCCTACAGGGGACACTGAAGCTTTCTTT
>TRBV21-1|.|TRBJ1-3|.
CASSKMRPGNTIYF
TGTGCCAGCAGCAAAATGAGACCTGGAAACACCATATATTTT
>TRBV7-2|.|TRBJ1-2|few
CASSLAVGGGYTF
TGTGCCAGCAGCTTAGCGGTTGGGGGTGGCTACACCTTC
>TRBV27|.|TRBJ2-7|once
CASSTAGRYEQYF
TGTGCCAGCAGTACCGCCGGACGCTACGAGCAGTACTTC
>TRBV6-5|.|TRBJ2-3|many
CASRFRQEDTQYF
TGTGCCAGCAGGTTCCGACAGGAAGATACGCAGTATTTT
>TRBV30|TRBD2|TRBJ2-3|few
CAWSTGLAGADTQYF
TGTGCCTGGAGTACCGGACTAGCGGGGGCAGATACGCAGTATTTT
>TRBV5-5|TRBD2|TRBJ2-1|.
CASSLLAGAGNEQFF
TGTGCCAGCAGCTTGCTAGCGGGGGCCGGGAATGAGCAGTTCTTC
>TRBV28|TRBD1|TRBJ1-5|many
CASSHQFTFEGARRQPQHF
TGTGCCAGCTCTCATCAGTTTACGTTCGAGGGGGCGCGACGACAGCCCCAGCATTTT
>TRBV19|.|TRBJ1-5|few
CASSLRTERDQPQHF
TGTGCCAGTAGTCTCAGGACAGAGAGGGATCAGCCCCAGCATTTT
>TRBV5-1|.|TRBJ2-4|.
CASSFDRLNIQYF
TGCGCCAGCAGCTTCGACAGATTGAACATTCAGTACTTC
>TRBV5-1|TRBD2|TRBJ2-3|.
CASSWWVLAGRTDTQYF
TGCGCCAGCAGCTGGTGGGTTCTAGCGGGCCGCACAGATACGCAGTATTTT
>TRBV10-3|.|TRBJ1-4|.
CAISESGINEKLFF
TGTGCCATCAGTGAGTCCGGAATTAATGAAAAACTGTTTTTT
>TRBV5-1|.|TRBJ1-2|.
CASSLEPNYGYTF
TGCGCCAGCAGCTTGGAGCCTAACTATGGCTACACCTTC
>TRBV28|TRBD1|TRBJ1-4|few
CASIRGPNEKLFF
TGTGCCAGCATCAGGGGGCCGAATGAAAAACTGTTTTTT
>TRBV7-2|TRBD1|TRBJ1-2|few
CASKISNRGSYGYTF
TGTGCCAGCAAGATCTCGAACAGGGGGTCCTATGGCTACACCTTC
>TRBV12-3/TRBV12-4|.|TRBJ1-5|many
CASTTGTPPQHF
TGTGCCAGCACCACGGGGACCCCGCCCCAGCATTTT
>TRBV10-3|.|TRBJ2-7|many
CATREAVYEQYF
TGTGCCACCAGGGAGGCGGTCTACGAGCAGTACTTC
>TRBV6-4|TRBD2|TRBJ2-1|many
CASSDSSGRGDYNEQFF
TGTGCCAGCAGTGACTCAAGCGGGCGGGGGGACTACAATGAGCAGTTCTTC
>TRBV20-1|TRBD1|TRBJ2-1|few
CSARLGGTGGKNEQFF
TGCAGTGCTAGATTGGGTGGGACAGGGGGTAAGAATGAGCAGTTCTTC
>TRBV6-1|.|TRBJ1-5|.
CASTRGGVDSNQPQHF
TGTGCCAGCACCCGCGGAGGGGTAGATAGCAATCAGCCCCAGCATTTT
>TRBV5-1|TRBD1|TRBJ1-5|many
CASSSGQGEGQPQHF
TGCGCCAGCAGCTCAGGACAGGGAGAGGGTCAGCCCCAGCATTTT
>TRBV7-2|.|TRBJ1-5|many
CASSTQGVSNQPQHF
TGTGCCAGCAGCACACAGGGAGTAAGCAATCAGCCCCAGCATTTT
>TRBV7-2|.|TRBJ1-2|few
CASKGGILGDYTF
TGTGCCAGCAAAGGAGGCATCTTGGGGGACTACACCTTC
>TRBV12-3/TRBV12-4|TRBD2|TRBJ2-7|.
CASSLTLAGGYEQYF
TGTGCCAGCAGTTTGACATTAGCGGGGGGCTACGAGCAGTACTTC
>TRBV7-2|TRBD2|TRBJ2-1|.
CASSNLAGGHNEQFF
TGTGCCAGCAGCAATCTAGCGGGGGGGCACAATGAGCAGTTCTTC
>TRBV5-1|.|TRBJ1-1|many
CASSLKDTEAFF
TGCGCCAGCAGCTTGAAGGATACTGAAGCTTTCTTT
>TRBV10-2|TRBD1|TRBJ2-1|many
CASSGGQGLNEQFF
TGCGCCAGCAGTGGGGGACAGGGGCTCAATGAGCAGTTCTTC
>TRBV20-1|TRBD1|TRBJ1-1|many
CSASRGAGGYSTEAFF
TGCAGTGCTAGTAGGGGGGCAGGGGGTTATTCAACTGAAGCTTTCTTT
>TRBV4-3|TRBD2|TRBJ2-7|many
CASSRRTSELEQYF
TGCGCCAGCAGCCGCCGGACTAGCGAGCTCGAGCAGTACTTC
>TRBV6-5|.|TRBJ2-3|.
CASSYSILLGWADTQYF
TGTGCCAGCAGTTACTCGATATTGTTAGGGTGGGCAGATACGCAGTATTTT
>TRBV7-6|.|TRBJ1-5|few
CASSRGIYTRRGNQPQHF
TGTGCCAGCAGTAGGGGGATCTATACGCGACGGGGCAATCAGCCCCAGCATTTT
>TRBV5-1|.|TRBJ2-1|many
CASSGTGISSYNEQFF
TGCGCCAGCAGCGGGACTGGTATCAGCTCCTACAATGAGCAGTTCTTC
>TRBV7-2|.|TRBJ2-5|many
CASSRAHIQETQYF
TGTGCCAGCAGCCGGGCCCATATCCAAGAGACCCAGTACTTC
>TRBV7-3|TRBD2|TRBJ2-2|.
CASSPSGGFTGELFF
TGTGCCAGCAGTCCGAGCGGGGGGTTTACCGGGGAGCTGTTTTTT
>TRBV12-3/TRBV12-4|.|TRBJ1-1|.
CASSLAAVKAFF
TGTGCCAGCAGTTTAGCAGCGGTAAAAGCTTTCTTT